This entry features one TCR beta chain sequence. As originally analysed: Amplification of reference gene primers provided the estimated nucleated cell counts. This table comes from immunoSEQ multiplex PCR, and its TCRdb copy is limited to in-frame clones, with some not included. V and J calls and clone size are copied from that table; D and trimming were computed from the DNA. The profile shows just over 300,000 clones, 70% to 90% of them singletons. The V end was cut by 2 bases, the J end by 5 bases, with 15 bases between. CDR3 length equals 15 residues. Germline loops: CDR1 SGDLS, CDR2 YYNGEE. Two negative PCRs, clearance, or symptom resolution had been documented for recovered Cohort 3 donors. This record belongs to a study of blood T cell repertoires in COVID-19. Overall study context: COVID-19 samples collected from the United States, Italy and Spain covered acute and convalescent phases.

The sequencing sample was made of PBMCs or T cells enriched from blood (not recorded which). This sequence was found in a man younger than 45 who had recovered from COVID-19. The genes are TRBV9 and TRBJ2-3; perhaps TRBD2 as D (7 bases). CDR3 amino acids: CASSVKWGGEDTQYF. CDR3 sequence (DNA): TGTGCCAGCAGCGTTAAATGGGGGGGCGAAGATACGCAGTATTTT. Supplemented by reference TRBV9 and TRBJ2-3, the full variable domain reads DSGVTQTPKHLITATGQRVTLRCSPRSGDLSVYWYQQSLDQGLQFLIQYYNGEERAKGNILERFSAQQFPDLHSELNLSSLELGDSALYFCASSVKWGGEDTQYFGPGTRLTVL.